This T cell receptor (beta chain) was sequenced in a study of neurological immune-mediated disorders. Study observations and caveats: The most TCR clonal expansion was seen in HTLV-1-associated myelopathy, and the least was seen in multiple sclerosis, which fell below healthy controls.

With V trimmed by 6 bases and J by 5 bases, 10 bases remained unmatched. There are 16 residues in the CDR3. The study built unsorted libraries from 2 million PBMCs kept at -80 C. This clonotype has a count of ten or more. Its specificity is unknown. The cDNA came from 5'RACE, which used 10-nucleotide random UMIs. TCRdb re-derived calls from the 5' RACE reads in MiXCR, one entry per CDR3 protein. This table holds tens of thousands of distinct CDR3 sequences, 2% to 3% found once. The TCR comes from a man aged 45 to 65 with multiple sclerosis. Input material: PBMCs. V gene TRBV23-1 combines with J gene TRBJ2-2, with 9 bases aligning to TRBD1. TRBV23-1 falls under the ORF class, with uncertain function. Here the CDR3 DNA reads TGCGCCAGCAGACTACGACAGGGGGGGAATACCGGGGAGCTGTTTTTT. Encoded protein: CASRLRQGGNTGELFF.